This T cell receptor (beta chain) was recorded in a study of T cell repertoires in cytomegalovirus infection. Each CDR3 protein gets one entry after TCRdb re-called the reads with MiXCR. Among roughly 720,000 distinct CDR3 sequences listed, 35% were seen once. This clonotype was detected only a few times. The receptor comes from a human donor in good health (CMV status not recorded). Some clones in this sample may be carry-over from other donors' samples. Input material: PBMCs.

The CDR3 DNA reads as TGTGCCAGCAGCTTAGGTGACAGCACCATATATTTT. It specifies CASSLGDSTIYF. The chain uses TRBV7-9 and TRBJ1-3; D possibly corresponds to TRBD1 (5 bases). V lost 1 base and J lost 9, with 7 bases in between. The CDR3 sequence is 12 residues long. CDR1 and CDR2 (germline): SEHNR, FQNEAQ (reference sequence).